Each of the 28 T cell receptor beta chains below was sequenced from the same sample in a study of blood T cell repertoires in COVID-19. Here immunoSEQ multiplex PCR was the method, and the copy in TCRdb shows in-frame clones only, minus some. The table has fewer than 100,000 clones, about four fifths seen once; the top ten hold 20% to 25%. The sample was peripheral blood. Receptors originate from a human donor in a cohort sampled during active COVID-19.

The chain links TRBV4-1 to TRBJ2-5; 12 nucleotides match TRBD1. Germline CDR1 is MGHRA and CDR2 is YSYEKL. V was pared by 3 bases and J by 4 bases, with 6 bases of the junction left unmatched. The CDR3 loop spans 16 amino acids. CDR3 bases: TGCGCCAGCAGCCATCCCAGGGACAGGGGGCTAGAGACCCAGTACTTC. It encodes CASSHPRDRGLETQYF.

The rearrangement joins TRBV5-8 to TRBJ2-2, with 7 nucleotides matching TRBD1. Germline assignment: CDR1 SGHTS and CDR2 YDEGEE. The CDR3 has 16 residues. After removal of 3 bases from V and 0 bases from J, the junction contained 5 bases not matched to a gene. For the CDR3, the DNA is TGTGCCAGCAGCTCGGGACAGACCTCGAACACCGGGGAGCTGTTTTTT. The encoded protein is CASSSGQTSNTGELFF.

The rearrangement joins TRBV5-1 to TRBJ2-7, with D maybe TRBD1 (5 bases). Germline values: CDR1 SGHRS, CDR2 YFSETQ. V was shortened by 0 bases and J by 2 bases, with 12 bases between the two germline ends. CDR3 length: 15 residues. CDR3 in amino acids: CASSLVGAPTYEQYF. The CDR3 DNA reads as TGCGCCAGCAGCTTGGTTGGGGCCCCGACCTACGAGCAGTACTTC.

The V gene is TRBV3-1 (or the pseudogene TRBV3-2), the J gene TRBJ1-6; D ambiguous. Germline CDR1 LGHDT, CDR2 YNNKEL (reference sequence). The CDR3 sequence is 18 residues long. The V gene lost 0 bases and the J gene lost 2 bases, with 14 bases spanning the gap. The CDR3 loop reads CASSQDLAGRTYNSPLHF. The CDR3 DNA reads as TGTGCCAGCAGCCAAGATTTGGCGGGGAGGACCTATAATTCACCCCTCCACTTT.

Here the CDR3 reads CASTPNEFPGELFF. DNA for the CDR3: TGTGCCAGCACACCAAACGAGTTTCCCGGGGAGCTGTTTTTT. The chain carries TRBV27 and TRBJ2-2; D remains ambiguous. The germline V gene has CDR1 MNHEY and CDR2 SMNVEV (reference sequence). The CDR3 runs to 14 residues. With 7 bases removed from V and 6 bases from J, the gap between germline ends came to 15 bases.

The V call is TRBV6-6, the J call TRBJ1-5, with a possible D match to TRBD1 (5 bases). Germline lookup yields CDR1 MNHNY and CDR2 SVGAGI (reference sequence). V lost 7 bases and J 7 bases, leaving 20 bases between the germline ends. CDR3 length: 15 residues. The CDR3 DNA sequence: TGTGCCAGCAATCCCAAGGCAGGGCCGGGCCAGCCCCAGCATTTT. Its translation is CASNPKAGPGQPQHF.

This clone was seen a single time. The CDR3 protein is CASSRSGGTDTQYF. In DNA form, the CDR3 reads TGTGCCAGCAGCAGGTCCGGGGGCACAGATACGCAGTATTTT. J is TRBJ2-3 and V is TRBV7-9; the D gene is possibly TRBD2 (5 bases). Trimming took off 5 bases at V and 1 base at J, with 10 bases between the two ends. The CDR3 has 14 residues. Germline V gene data show CDR1 as SEHNR and CDR2 as FQNEAQ (reference sequence).

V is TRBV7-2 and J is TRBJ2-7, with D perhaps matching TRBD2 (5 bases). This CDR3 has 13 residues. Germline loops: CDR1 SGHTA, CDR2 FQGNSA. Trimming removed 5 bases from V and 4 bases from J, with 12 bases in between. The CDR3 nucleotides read TGTGCCAGCAGCCCGGGGTATTGGTACGAGCAGTACTTC. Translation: CASSPGYWYEQYF.

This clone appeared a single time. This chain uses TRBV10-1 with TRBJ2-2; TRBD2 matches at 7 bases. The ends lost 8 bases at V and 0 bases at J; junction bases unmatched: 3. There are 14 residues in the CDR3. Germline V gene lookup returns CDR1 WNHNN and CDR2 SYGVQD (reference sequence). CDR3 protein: CASRGEANTGELFF. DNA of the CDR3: TGCGCCAGCCGGGGGGAGGCGAACACCGGGGAGCTGTTTTTT.

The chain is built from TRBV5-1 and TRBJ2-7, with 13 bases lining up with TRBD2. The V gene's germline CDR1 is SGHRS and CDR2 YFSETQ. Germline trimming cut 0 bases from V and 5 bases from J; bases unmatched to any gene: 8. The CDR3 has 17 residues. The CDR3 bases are TGCGCCAGCAGCTTGGTTACTAGCGGGAGGGCTTACAACGAGCAGTACTTC. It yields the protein CASSLVTSGRAYNEQYF.

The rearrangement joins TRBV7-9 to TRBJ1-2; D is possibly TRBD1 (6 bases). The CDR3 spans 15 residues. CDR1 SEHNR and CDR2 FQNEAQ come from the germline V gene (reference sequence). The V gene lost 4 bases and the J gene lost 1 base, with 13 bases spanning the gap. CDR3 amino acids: CASSSARGVNYGYTF. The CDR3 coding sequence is TGTGCCAGCAGCTCTGCCAGGGGAGTTAACTATGGCTACACCTTC.

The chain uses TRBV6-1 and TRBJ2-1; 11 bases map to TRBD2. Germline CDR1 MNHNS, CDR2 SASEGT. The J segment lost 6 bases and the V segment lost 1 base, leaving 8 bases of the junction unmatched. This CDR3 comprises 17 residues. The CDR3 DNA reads TGTGCCAGCAGTGAAGACCTTTCTAGCGGGAGGATCAATGAGCAGTTCTTC. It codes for CASSEDLSSGRINEQFF.

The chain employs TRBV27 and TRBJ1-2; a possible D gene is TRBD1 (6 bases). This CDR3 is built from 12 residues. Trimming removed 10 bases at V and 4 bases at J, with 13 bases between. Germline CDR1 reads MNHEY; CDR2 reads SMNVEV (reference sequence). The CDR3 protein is CATSDRSYGYTF. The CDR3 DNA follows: TGTGCCACCTCCGACAGGAGCTATGGCTACACCTTC.

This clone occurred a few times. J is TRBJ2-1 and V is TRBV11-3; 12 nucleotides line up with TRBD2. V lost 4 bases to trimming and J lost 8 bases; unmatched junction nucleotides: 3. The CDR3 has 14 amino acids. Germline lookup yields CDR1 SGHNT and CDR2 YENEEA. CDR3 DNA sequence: TGTGCCAGCAGCTCTAGCGGGAGGGCTCATGAGCAGTTCTTC. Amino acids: CASSSSGRAHEQFF.

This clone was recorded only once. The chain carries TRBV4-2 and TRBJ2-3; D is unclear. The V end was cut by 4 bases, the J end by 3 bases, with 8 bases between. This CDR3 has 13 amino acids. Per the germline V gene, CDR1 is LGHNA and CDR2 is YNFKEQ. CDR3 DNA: TGTGCCAGCAGCCCTACAGCTACAGATACGCAGTATTTT. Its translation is CASSPTATDTQYF.

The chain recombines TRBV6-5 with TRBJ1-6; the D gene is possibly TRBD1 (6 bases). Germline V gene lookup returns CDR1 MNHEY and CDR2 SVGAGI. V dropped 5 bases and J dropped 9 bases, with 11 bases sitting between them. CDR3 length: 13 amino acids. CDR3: CASSQKGGSPLHF. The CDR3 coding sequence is TGTGCCAGCAGTCAAAAAGGGGGTTCACCCCTCCACTTT.

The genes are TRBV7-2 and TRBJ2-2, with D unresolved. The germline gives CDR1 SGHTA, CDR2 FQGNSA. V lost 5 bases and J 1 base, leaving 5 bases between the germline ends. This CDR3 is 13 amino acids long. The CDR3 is CASSQMNTGELFF. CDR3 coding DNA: TGTGCCAGCAGCCAGATGAACACCGGGGAGCTGTTTTTT.

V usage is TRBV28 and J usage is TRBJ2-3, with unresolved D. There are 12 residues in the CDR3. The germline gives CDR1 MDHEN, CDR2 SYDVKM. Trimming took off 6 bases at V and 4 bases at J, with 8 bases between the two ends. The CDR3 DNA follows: TGTGCCAGCAGCTCAGACTCAGATACGCAGTATTTT. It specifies CASSSDSDTQYF. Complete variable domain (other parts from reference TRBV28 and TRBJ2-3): DVKVTQSSRYLVKRTGEKVFLECVQDMDHENMFWYRQDPGLGLRLIYFSYDVKMKEKGDIPEGYSVSREKKERFSLILESASTNQTSMYLCASSSDSDTQYFGPGTRLTVL.

As DNA, the CDR3 is TGTGCCAGCAGCCAAGATCTGGCCGGGGGGTGGTCTGGGGCCAACGTCCTGACTTTC. Its translation is CASSQDLAGGWSGANVLTF. This chain joins TRBV4-2 and TRBJ2-6; 7 bases align to TRBD2. CDR3 length: 19 residues. Germline CDR1 reads LGHNA; CDR2 reads YNFKEQ. Trimming removed 0 bases from V and 1 base from J; junction bases left unmatched: 9.

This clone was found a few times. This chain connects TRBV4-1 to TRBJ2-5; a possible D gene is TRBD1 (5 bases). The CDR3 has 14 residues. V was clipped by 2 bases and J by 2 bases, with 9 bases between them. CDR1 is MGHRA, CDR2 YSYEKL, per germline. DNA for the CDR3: TGCGCCAGCAGCCAACGACAGAAACAAGAGACCCAGTACTTC. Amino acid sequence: CASSQRQKQETQYF.

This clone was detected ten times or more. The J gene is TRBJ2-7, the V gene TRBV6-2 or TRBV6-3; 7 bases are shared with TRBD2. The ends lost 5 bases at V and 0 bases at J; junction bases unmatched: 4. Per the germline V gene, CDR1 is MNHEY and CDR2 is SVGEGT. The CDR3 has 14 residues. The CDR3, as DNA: TGTGCCAGCAGTCAGCGGGGCGGCTCCTACGAGCAGTACTTC. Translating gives CASSQRGGSYEQYF.

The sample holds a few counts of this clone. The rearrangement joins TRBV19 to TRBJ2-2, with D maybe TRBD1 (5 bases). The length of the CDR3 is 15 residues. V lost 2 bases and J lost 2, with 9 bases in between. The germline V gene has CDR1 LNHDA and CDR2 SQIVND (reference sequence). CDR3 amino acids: CASSISTGNTGELFF. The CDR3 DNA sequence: TGTGCCAGTAGTATATCTACAGGTAACACCGGGGAGCTGTTTTTT. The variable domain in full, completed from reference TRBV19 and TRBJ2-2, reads DGGITQSPKYLFRKEGQNVTLSCEQNLNHDAMYWYRQDPGQGLRLIYYSQIVNDFQKGDIAEGYSVSREKKESFPLTVTSAQKNPTAFYLCASSISTGNTGELFFGEGSRLTVL.

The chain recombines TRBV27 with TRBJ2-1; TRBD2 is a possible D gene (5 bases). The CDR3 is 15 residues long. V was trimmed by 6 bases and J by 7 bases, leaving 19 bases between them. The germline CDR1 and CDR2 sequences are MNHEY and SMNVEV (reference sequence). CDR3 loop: CASSPLDAVPNEQFF. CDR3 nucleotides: TGTGCCAGCAGCCCACTAGATGCGGTCCCTAATGAGCAGTTCTTC.

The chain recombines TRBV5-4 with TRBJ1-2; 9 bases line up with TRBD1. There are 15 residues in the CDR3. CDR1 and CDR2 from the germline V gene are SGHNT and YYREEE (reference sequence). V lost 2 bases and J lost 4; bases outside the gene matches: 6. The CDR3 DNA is TGTGCCAGCAGCTTCATGGGGACAGGGCTCTATGGCTACACCTTC. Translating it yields CASSFMGTGLYGYTF.

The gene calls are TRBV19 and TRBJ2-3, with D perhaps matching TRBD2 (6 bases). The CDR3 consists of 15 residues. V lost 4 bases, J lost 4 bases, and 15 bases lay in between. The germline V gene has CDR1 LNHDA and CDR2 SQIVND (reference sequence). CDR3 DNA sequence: TGTGCCAGTAGTACCTCGGGAGTTGGGGCAGATACGCAGTATTTT. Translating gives CASSTSGVGADTQYF.

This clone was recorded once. Here the CDR3 reads CASSLGTGPEKTQYF. CDR3 in DNA: TGTGCCAGCAGCTTAGGGACAGGGCCCGAGAAGACCCAGTACTTC. This chain links TRBV7-6 with TRBJ2-5; 8 positions match TRBD1. Trimming at V came to 1 base and at J to 6 bases, leaving 7 bases not matched to a gene. This CDR3 comprises 15 residues. Germline CDR1 reads SGHVS; CDR2 reads FNYEAQ.

The DNA of the CDR3 is TGTGCCCCCCGGGAGAACACTGAAGCTTTCTTT. Its protein product is CAPRENTEAFF. V and J are TRBV24-1 and TRBJ1-1; D remains ambiguous. The V gene lost 12 bases and the J gene lost 1 base, with 8 bases spanning the gap. Germline loops: CDR1 KGHDR, CDR2 SFDVKD. This CDR3 region has 11 residues.

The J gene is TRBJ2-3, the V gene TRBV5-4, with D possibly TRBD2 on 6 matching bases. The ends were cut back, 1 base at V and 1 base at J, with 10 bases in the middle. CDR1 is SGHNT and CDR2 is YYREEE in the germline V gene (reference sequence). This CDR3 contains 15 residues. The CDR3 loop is CASSLYGTGTDTQYF. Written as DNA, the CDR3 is TGTGCCAGCAGCTTGTATGGGACTGGCACAGATACGCAGTATTTT.